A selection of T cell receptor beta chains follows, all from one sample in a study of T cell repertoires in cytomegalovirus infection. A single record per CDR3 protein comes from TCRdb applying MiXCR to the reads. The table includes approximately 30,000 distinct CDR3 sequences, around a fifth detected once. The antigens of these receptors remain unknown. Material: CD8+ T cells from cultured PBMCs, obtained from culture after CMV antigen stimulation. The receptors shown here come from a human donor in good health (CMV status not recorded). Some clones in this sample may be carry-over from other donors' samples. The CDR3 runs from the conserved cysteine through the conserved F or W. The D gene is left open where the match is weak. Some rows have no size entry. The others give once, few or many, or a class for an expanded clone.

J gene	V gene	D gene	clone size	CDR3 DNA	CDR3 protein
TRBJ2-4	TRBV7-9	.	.	TGTGCCAGCAGCCTCGGACAGAGGTACAGTCAGTACTTC	CASSLGQRYSQYF
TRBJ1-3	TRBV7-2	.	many	TGTGCCAGCAGAGACCCAGACTCTGGAAACACCATATATTTT	CASRDPDSGNTIYF
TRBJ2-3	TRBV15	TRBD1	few	TGTGCCACCAGTCCCGGACAGGGACTGTCAGATACGCAGTATTTT	CATSPGQGLSDTQYF
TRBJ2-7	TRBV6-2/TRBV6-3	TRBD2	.	TGTGCCAGCAGTTTGAGTTTCGGCGGGAGGGCCAGGGAGCAGTACTTC	CASSLSFGGRAREQYF
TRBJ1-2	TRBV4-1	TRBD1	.	TGCGCCAGCAGCCAAGATAATAGGGGACAGGGGGCGGAAGGCTACACCTTC	CASSQDNRGQGAEGYTF
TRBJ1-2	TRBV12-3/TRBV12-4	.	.	TGTGCCAGCAGTTCAGCCGTCTATGGCTACACCTTC	CASSSAVYGYTF
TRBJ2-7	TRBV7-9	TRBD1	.	TGTGCCAGCAGCTCTACAGGGGGCTCCTACGAGCAGTACTTC	CASSSTGGSYEQYF
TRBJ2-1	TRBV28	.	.	TGTGCCAGCAGTTTCGGTGAAACTAACGGTGGTGAGCAGTTCTTC	CASSFGETNGGEQFF
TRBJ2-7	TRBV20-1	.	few	TGCAGTGCTAGAGATCCGGGCAGGGGGGATTACGAGCAGTACTTC	CSARDPGRGDYEQYF
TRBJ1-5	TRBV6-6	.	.	TGTGCCAGCCTCAACCGAGGCAATCAGCCCCAGCATTTT	CASLNRGNQPQHF
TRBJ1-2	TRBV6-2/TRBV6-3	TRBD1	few	TGTGCCAGCAGCCGACAGGGATTCAATGGCTACACCTTC	CASSRQGFNGYTF
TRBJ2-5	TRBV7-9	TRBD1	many	TGTGCCAGCTGCCCAGCCGACAGGGGCCAAGAGACCCAGTACTTC	CASCPADRGQETQYF
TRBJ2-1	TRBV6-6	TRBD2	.	TGTGCCAGCAGTTACCTGGCTAGCGGGGAAGAGCAGTTCTTC	CASSYLASGEEQFF
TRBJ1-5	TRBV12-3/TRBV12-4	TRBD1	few	TGTGCCAGCAGTTTACGCGGCAGGGGGCCTGGAGGGAGCAATCAGCCCCAGCATTTT	CASSLRGRGPGGSNQPQHF
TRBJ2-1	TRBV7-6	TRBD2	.	TGTGCCAGCAGCTTACTAGCGGTAGCGGGGAATGAGCAGTTCTTC	CASSLLAVAGNEQFF
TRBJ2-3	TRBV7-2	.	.	TGTGCCAGCAGTCAGGAACTAGGTTCGGGCCCCACAGATACGCAGTATTTT	CASSQELGSGPTDTQYF
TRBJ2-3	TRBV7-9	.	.	TGTGCCAGCAGCTTCCCCCTTCGCACAGATACGCAGTATTTT	CASSFPLRTDTQYF
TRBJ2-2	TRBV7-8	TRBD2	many	TGTGCCAGCAGTAGGACTAGCGGGAGACCTGACACCGGGGAGCTGTTTTTT	CASSRTSGRPDTGELFF
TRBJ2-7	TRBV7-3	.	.	TGTGCCAGCAGCTTAACCTCCGACAGACCCTACGAGCAGTACTTC	CASSLTSDRPYEQYF
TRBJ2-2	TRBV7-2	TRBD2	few	TGTGCCAGTAGCTTGGGACTAGACACCGGGGAGCTGTTTTTT	CASSLGLDTGELFF
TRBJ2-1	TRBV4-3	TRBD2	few	TGCGCCAGCAGCCAAGATGGACTAGAAGGCAATGAGCAGTTCTTC	CASSQDGLEGNEQFF
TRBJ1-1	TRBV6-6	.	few	TGTGCCAGCAGTTACTCGATAAGTCATACGAACACTGAAGCTTTCTTT	CASSYSISHTNTEAFF
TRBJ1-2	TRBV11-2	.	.	TGTGCCAGCAGCTTAGATGGGGGCGGGGGCTATGGCTACACCTTC	CASSLDGGGGYGYTF
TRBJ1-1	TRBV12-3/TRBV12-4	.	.	TGTGCCAGCAGCGCGGACACAGTGGACACTGAAGCTTTCTTT	CASSADTVDTEAFF
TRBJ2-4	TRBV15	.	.	TGTGCCACCAGCAGAGATCCCCCCGGGGTGGGAAACATTCAGTACTTC	CATSRDPPGVGNIQYF
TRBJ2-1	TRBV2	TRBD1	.	TGTGCCAGCAGTTTGACAGGGGGGACACAAAATGAGCAGTTCTTC	CASSLTGGTQNEQFF
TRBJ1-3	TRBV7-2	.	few	TGTGCCAGCGCGCTACGGGGGGGAAACTCTGGAAACACCATATATTTT	CASALRGGNSGNTIYF
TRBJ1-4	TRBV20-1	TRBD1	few	TGCAGTGCTAGAGATTTGATAGGGACAGTTAATGAAAAACTGTTTTTT	CSARDLIGTVNEKLFF
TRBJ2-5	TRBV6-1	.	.	TGTGCCAGCAACCTCGCGGGGCCGGAGACCCAGTACTTC	CASNLAGPETQYF
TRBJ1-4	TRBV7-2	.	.	TGTGCCAGCAGCCCCTGGGGCGGGGATAGTGAAAAACTGTTTTTT	CASSPWGGDSEKLFF
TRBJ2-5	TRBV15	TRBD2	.	TGTGCCACCAGCAGTCCGGGACTAGCGGGCGGAAGGCAAGAGACCCAGTACTTC	CATSSPGLAGGRQETQYF
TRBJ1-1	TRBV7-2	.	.	TGTGCCAGCAGCTTAGGGCGGAAAGGGCTGAACACTGAAGCTTTCTTT	CASSLGRKGLNTEAFF
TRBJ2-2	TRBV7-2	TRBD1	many	TGTGCCAGCAGCTTATCCAGGGGGCCCCAGGAGCTGTTTTTT	CASSLSRGPQELFF
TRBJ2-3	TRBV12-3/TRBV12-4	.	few	TGTGCCAGCAGGCTATCCAGGGATTTCACAGATACGCAGTATTTT	CASRLSRDFTDTQYF
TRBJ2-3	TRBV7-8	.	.	TGTGCCAGCAGCTTATTTGGCCGGGGCGCAGATACGCAGTATTTT	CASSLFGRGADTQYF
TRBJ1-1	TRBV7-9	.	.	TGTGCCAGCAGCTTCGGCACTGAAGCTTTCTTT	CASSFGTEAFF
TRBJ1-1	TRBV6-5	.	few	TGTGCCAGCGGGCGCCTGCCCCTGAACACTGAAGCTTTCTTT	CASGRLPLNTEAFF
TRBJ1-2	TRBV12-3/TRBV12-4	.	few	TGTGCCAGCAGTTTAGGTAGTAGGGTTGCCTATGGCTACACCTTC	CASSLGSRVAYGYTF
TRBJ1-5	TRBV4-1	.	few	TGCGCCAGCAGCCAAGATATGACTAGCAATCAGCCCCAGCATTTT	CASSQDMTSNQPQHF
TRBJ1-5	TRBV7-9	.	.	TGTGCCAGCAGCTTAGGGGAGGTGGCTACGGCAGCCCAGCATTTT	CASSLGEVATAAQHF